The clone carrying this TCR beta chain was detected ten times or more. Germline CDR1 reads LGHNT; CDR2 reads FRNRAP. CDR3 length equals 16 residues. V lost 3 bases, J lost 5 bases, and 5 bases stayed unmatched. The sample belongs to a study of T-cell memory formation after mild COVID-19. cDNA libraries for TCR alpha and TCR beta, carrying sample barcodes and UMIs, came from 5'RACE with constant-segment primers. Each CDR3 protein is one row after TCRdb ran MiXCR on the 5' RACE reads. The sample includes 100,000 or so distinct CDR3 sequences, over 8.5% of them seen just once. The sequencing sample was made of PBMCs or a T cell subset sorted from them (not recorded which). The sequence came from a young man who had mild COVID-19 (a few samples of this study predate the infection). Cell type and time point are not known. The V and J genes are TRBV12-5 and TRBJ2-2; TRBD1 agrees at 11 bases. The CDR3 sequence: CASGLAGTGGTGELFF. In DNA form, the CDR3 reads TGTGCTAGTGGTTTAGCCGGGACAGGGGGAACCGGGGAGCTGTTTTTT.